The 17 T cell receptor beta chains listed next were all sequenced from one sample in a study of T cell repertoires in cytomegalovirus infection. Their cognate antigens are unknown. TCRdb recomputed calls from the reads with MiXCR, one row per CDR3 protein. The table lists 49,000 or so distinct CDR3 sequences, 15% to 25% of them singletons, with about 48% in the top ten. This specimen was CD8+ T cells from cultured PBMCs, taken from culture after CMV antigen stimulation. These receptors originate from a human donor in good health (CMV status not recorded). Some clones in this sample may be carry-over from other donors' samples.

The chain recombines TRBV7-8 with TRBJ1-1; 8 bases are shared with TRBD1. V dropped 3 bases and J dropped 4; count of bases not matched to a gene: 4. The CDR3 spans 14 residues. CDR1 and CDR2 from the germline V gene are SGHVS and FQNEAQ. For the CDR3, the DNA is TGTGCCAGCAGCTTGGACAGGGCGGGCACTGAAGCTTTCTTT. This translates into CASSLDRAGTEAFF.

The sample holds many counts of this clonotype. The V call is TRBV7-2, the J call TRBJ1-1; D gene unclear. Germline CDR1 SGHTA, CDR2 FQGNSA. Trimming shortened V by 8 bases and J by 0 bases, and 16 bases separated the two germline ends. The length of the CDR3 is 15 residues. CDR3 protein: CASPGFGLMNTEAFF. The CDR3 DNA follows: TGTGCCAGCCCAGGTTTCGGCCTCATGAACACTGAAGCTTTCTTT. Based on the CDR3 plus reference TRBV7-2 and TRBJ1-1, the full variable domain is GAGVSQSPSNKVTEKGKDVELRCDPISGHTALYWYRQSLGQGLEFLIYFQGNSAPDKSGLPSDRFSAERTGGSVSTLTIQRTQQEDSAVYLCASPGFGLMNTEAFFGQGTRLTVV.

This clonotype was seen a few times. The J gene is TRBJ2-1, the V gene TRBV7-9; no reliable D call. Trimming cost V 4 bases and J 0 bases, with 13 bases left between them. Germline loops: CDR1 SEHNR, CDR2 FQNEAQ (reference sequence). The CDR3 runs 16 residues. In DNA form, the CDR3 reads TGTGCCAGCAGCTCCAGTGGCGTAAGCTCCTACAATGAGCAGTTCTTC. Protein sequence: CASSSSGVSSYNEQFF.

Remarks on this clonotype: A much larger clone differs from this one at a single base, so this may be a read error. The chain combines TRBV27 with TRBJ2-2; D uncertain. CDR3 length equals 14 residues. The V gene lost 3 bases and the J gene lost 2 bases, with 7 bases spanning the gap. CDR1 is MNHEY and CDR2 is SMNVEV in the germline V gene (reference sequence). The DNA of the CDR3 is TGTGCCAGCAGTTTCGAGGCTAACACCGGGGAGCTGTTTTTT. It translates to CASSFEANTGELFF.

This rearrangement joins TRBV6-2 or TRBV6-3 to TRBJ2-3; TRBD1 agrees at 7 bases. The CDR3 has 14 residues. Trimming took 6 bases from V and 1 from J; bases not matched to a gene: 4. Germline CDR1 is MNHEY and CDR2 is SVGEGT. CDR3 loop: CASRQGTGTDTQYF. CDR3 coding DNA: TGTGCCAGCAGACAGGGGACAGGCACAGATACGCAGTATTTT.

A note on this clonotype: A much more abundant neighbour one base away suggests this may be a read error. J is TRBJ2-3 and V is TRBV28; 7 nucleotides line up with TRBD2. CDR1 and CDR2 from the germline V gene are MDHEN and SYDVKM. The CDR3 has 15 amino acids. The CDR3 sequence: CVSGSGGKFTDTQYF. CDR3 nucleotides: TGTGTCAGCGGATCCGGGGGGAAGTTCACAGATACGCAGTATTTT.

In its sample, this clonotype was seen many times. V usage is TRBV12-3 or TRBV12-4 and J usage is TRBJ2-7, with TRBD1 matching 8 bases. The CDR3 is 12 residues long. V gave up 4 bases and J gave up 6 bases; unmatched junction bases: 2. The CDR3: CASSSDRGEQYF. The CDR3 DNA reads as TGTGCCAGCAGTTCAGACAGGGGCGAGCAGTACTTC.

This clonotype was detected many times. J is TRBJ2-1 and V is TRBV11-2; 10 nucleotides line up with TRBD2. Germline V gene sequence: CDR1 SGHAT, CDR2 FQNNGV. There are 15 residues in the CDR3. V lost 3 bases, J lost 7 bases, and 6 bases stayed unmatched. As DNA, the CDR3 is TGTGCCAGCAGCTTGTGGTCTAGCGGGAGTAATGAGCAGTTCTTC. Its protein product is CASSLWSSGSNEQFF.

This clonotype came up a few times. This chain connects TRBV4-1 to TRBJ2-3; 12 positions match TRBD2. The CDR3 totals 18 residues. V shed 0 bases, J shed 6 bases, and the junction held 10 bases outside the gene matches. Germline V gene data show CDR1 as MGHRA and CDR2 as YSYEKL. For the CDR3, the DNA is TGCGCCAGCAGCCAAGATCTATGGACTAGCGGGAATTTGGATACGCAGTATTTT. Amino acid sequence: CASSQDLWTSGNLDTQYF.

This clonotype was counted many times. The V and J genes are TRBV10-2 and TRBJ2-7, with 10 bases lining up with TRBD2. The germline gives CDR1 WSHSY, CDR2 SAAADI. After removal of 7 bases from V and 7 bases from J, the junction contained 7 bases not matched to a gene. The CDR3 runs to 13 residues. The CDR3 region has the DNA TGCGCCAGCACCTTAGCGGGAGGTTATGAGCAGTACTTC. It encodes CASTLAGGYEQYF.

The chain links TRBV19 to TRBJ1-5; D is ambiguous. Germline CDR1 is LNHDA and CDR2 is SQIVND (reference sequence). The CDR3 loop spans 14 amino acids. Trimming took off 7 bases at V and 1 base at J, with 11 bases between the two ends. The DNA of the CDR3 is TGTGCCAGTACCCCATTGACCAGCAATCAGCCCCAGCATTTT. This codes for CASTPLTSNQPQHF.

The chain couples TRBV27 to TRBJ2-7, with a tentative D call TRBD1 (5 bases). The CDR3 is 14 amino acids. Trimming removed 4 bases at V and 0 bases at J, with 10 bases between. Germline CDR1 is MNHEY and CDR2 is SMNVEV (reference sequence). CDR3 region: CASSSTVLSYEQYF. In DNA form, the CDR3 reads TGTGCCAGCAGTTCGACAGTCCTCTCCTACGAGCAGTACTTC.

At least ten counts were recorded for this clonotype. The chain couples TRBV6-1 to TRBJ2-1; 7 bases map to TRBD1. The CDR3 extends over 16 amino acids. Germline CDR1 reads MNHNS; CDR2 reads SASEGT. The trim removed 3 bases at V and 6 bases at J, leaving 11 bases unmatched. The CDR3 nucleotides read TGTGCCAGCAGTGATACGTGGACAGGTCCTAGCAATGAGCAGTTCTTC. This translates into CASSDTWTGPSNEQFF.

This clonotype showed up just once. This chain links TRBV24-1 with TRBJ1-1; D gene uncertain. This CDR3 contains 13 residues. Trimming took 5 bases from V and 7 from J, leaving 13 bases between them. Germline V lookup: CDR1 KGHDR, CDR2 SFDVKD. The CDR3 region is CATSAGSSGEAFF. CDR3 bases: TGTGCCACCAGTGCGGGGTCTTCAGGTGAAGCTTTCTTT.

This sequence joins TRBV14 and TRBJ2-2; possible D gene TRBD1, 6 bases. This CDR3 has 16 amino acids. Trimming took off 8 bases at V and 5 bases at J, with 21 bases between the two ends. Per germline, CDR1 SGHDN and CDR2 FVKESK. Here the CDR3 DNA reads TGTGCCAGCTGCCCTATAAACAGGGCCTTGACCGGGGAGCTGTTTTTT. Translation gives CASCPINRALTGELFF.

The chain couples TRBV19 to TRBJ1-5, with 7 nucleotides matching TRBD1. V was pared by 5 bases and J by 5 bases, with 12 bases of the junction left unmatched. CDR3 length equals 16 residues. Germline CDR1 and CDR2: LNHDA and SQIVND (reference sequence). The CDR3 bases are TGTGCCAGTAGTTCTTGGACAGGCCCGATGGATCAGCCCCAGCATTTT. Protein product: CASSSWTGPMDQPQHF. The full variable domain, rest sourced from reference TRBV19 and TRBJ1-5, is DGGITQSPKYLFRKEGQNVTLSCEQNLNHDAMYWYRQDPGQGLRLIYYSQIVNDFQKGDIAEGYSVSREKKESFPLTVTSAQKNPTAFYLCASSSWTGPMDQPQHFGDGTRLSIL.

This rearrangement joins TRBV12-3 or TRBV12-4 to TRBJ1-2, with D perhaps TRBD1 (5 bases). V was clipped by 5 bases and J by 4 bases, with 14 bases between them. CDR3 length: 14 amino acids. In DNA, the CDR3 is TGTGCCAGCAGTCCTCCACAGGCGGCCTATGGCTACACCTTC. It encodes CASSPPQAAYGYTF.